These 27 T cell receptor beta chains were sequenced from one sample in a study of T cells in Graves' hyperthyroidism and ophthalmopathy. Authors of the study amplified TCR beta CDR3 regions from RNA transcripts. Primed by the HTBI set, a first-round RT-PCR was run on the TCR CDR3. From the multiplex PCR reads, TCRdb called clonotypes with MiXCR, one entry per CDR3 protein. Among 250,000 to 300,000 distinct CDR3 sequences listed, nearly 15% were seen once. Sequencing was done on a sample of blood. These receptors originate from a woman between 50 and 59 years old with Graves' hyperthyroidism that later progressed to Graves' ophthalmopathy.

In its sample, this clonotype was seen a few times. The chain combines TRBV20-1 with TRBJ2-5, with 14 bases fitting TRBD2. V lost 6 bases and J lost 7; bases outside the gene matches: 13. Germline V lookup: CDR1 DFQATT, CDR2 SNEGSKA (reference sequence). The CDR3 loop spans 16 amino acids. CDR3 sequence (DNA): TGCAGTGCCGCCCCGGGACTAGCGGGAGTCAGGGGGACCCAGTACTTC. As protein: CSAAPGLAGVRGTQYF.

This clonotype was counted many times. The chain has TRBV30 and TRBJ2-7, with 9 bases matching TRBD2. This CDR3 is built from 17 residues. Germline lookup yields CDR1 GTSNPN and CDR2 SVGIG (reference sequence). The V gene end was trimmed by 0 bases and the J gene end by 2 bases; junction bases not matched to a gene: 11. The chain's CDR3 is CAWSVRVAGDEAYEQYF. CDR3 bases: TGTGCCTGGAGTGTGCGAGTAGCGGGAGATGAGGCCTACGAGCAGTACTTC.

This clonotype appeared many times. Here the CDR3 reads CASSPQGDHYEQYF. In DNA form, the CDR3 reads TGTGCCAGCAGCCCCCAGGGGGACCACTACGAGCAGTACTTC. The gene calls are TRBV14 and TRBJ2-7, with 7 nucleotides matching TRBD1. The V and J ends lost 4 bases and 3 bases, in that order; junction bases with no gene match: 6. Germline CDR1 is SGHDN and CDR2 is FVKESK. This CDR3 is 14 amino acids long.

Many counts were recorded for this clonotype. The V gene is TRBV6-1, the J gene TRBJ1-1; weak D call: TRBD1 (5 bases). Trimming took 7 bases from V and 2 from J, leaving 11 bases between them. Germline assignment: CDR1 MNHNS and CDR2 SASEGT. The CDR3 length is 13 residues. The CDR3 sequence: CASNTGRNTEAFF. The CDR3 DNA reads TGTGCCAGCAATACGGGACGCAACACTGAAGCTTTCTTT.

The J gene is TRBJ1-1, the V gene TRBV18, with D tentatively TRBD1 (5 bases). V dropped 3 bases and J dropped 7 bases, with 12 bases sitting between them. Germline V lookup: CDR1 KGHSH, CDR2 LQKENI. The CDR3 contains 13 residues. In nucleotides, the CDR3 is TGTGCCAGCTCACCCCTCCGGGACTTTGAAGCTTTCTTT. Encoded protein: CASSPLRDFEAFF.

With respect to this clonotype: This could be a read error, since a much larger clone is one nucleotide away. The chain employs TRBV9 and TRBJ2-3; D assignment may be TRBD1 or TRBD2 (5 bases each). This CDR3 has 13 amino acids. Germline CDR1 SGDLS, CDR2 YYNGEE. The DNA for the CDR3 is TGTGCCAACAGCGAGGGGTACACAGATACGCAGTATTTT. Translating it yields CANSEGYTDTQYF.

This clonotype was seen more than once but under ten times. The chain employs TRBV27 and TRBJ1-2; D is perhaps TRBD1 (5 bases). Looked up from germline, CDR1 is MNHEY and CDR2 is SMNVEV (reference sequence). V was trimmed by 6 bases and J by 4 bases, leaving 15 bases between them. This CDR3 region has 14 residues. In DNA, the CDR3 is TGTGCCAGCAGCCCAGCGGGGGTCGCCTATGGCTACACCTTC. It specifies CASSPAGVAYGYTF.

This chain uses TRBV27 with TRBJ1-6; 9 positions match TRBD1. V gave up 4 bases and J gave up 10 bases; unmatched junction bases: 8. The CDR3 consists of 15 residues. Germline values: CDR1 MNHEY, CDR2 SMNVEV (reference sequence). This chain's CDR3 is CASSSDRGLGSPLHF. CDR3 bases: TGTGCCAGCAGTTCGGACAGGGGTTTGGGATCACCCCTCCACTTT.

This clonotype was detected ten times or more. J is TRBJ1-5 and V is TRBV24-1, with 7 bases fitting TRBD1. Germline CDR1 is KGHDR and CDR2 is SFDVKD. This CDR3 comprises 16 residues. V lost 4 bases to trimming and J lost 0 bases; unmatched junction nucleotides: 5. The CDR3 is CATSDPGTDSNQPQHF. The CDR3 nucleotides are TGTGCCACCAGTGACCCCGGGACAGATAGCAATCAGCCCCAGCATTTT.

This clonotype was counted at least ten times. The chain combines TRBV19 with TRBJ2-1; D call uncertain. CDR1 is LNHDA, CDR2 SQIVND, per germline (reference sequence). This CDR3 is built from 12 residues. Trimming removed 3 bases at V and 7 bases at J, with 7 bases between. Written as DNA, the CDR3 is TGTGCCAGTAGTATCTTGTGGAATGAGCAGTTCTTC. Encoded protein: CASSILWNEQFF.

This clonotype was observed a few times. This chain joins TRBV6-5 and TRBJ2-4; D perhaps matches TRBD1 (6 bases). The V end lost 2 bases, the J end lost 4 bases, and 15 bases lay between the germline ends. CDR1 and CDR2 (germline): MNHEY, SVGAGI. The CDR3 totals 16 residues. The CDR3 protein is CASSYAGAGAKNIQYF. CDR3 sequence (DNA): TGTGCCAGCAGTTACGCAGGGGCAGGGGCGAAAAACATTCAGTACTTC.

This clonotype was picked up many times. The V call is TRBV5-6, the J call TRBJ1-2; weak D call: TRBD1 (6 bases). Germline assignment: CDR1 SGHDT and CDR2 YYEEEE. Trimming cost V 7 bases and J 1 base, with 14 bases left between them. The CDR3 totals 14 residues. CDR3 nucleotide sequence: TGTGCCAGCCGCCTTAAGGGGGGTAACTATGGCTACACCTTC. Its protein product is CASRLKGGNYGYTF. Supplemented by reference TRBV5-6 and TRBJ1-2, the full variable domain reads DAGVTQSPTHLIKTRGQQVTLRCSPKSGHDTVSWYQQALGQGPQFIFQYYEEEERQRGNFPDRFSGHQFPNYSSELNVNALLLGDSALYLCASRLKGGNYGYTFGSGTRLTVV.

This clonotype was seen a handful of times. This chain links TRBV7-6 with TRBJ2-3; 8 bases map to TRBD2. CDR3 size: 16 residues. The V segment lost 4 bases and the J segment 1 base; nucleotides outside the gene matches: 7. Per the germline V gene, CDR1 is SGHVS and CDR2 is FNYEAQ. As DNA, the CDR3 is TGTGCCAGCAGCTCCCGGACTAGCTGGGGCACAGATACGCAGTATTTT. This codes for CASSSRTSWGTDTQYF.

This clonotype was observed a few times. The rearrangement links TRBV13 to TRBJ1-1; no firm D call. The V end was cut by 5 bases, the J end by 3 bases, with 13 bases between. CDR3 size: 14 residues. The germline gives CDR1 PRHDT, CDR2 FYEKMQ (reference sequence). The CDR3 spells CASSPLRSHTEAFF. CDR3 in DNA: TGTGCCAGCAGCCCGCTACGTAGCCACACTGAAGCTTTCTTT.

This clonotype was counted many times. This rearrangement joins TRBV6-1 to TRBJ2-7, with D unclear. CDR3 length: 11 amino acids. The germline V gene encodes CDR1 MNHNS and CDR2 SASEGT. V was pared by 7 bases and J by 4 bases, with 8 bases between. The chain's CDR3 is CASIDEYEQYF. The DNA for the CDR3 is TGTGCCAGCATCGACGAGTACGAGCAGTACTTC.

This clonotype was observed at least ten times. CDR3 sequence (DNA): TGTGCCAGCAGTTTGTCTGCTGCGGGGGGCTACGAGCAGTACTTC. Amino acid sequence: CASSLSAAGGYEQYF. V is TRBV27 and J is TRBJ2-7; 8 bases are shared with TRBD2. Germline trimming cut 3 bases from V and 3 bases from J; bases unmatched to any gene: 7. CDR1 is MNHEY, CDR2 SMNVEV, per germline (reference sequence). The CDR3 spans 15 residues.

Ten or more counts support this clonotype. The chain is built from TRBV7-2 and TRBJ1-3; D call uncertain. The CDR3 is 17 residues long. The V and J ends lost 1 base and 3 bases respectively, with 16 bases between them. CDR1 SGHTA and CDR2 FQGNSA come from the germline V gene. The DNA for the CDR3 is TGTGCCAGCAGCTTAGGTCTCACCCGGAGAGGTGGAAACACCATATATTTT. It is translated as CASSLGLTRRGGNTIYF.

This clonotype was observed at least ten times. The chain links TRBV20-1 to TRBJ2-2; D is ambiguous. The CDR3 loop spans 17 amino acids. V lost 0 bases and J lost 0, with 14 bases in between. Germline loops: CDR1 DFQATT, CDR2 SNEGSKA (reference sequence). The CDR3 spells CSARDITTIANTGELFF. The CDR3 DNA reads TGCAGTGCTAGAGATATTACAACCATCGCGAACACCGGGGAGCTGTTTTTT.

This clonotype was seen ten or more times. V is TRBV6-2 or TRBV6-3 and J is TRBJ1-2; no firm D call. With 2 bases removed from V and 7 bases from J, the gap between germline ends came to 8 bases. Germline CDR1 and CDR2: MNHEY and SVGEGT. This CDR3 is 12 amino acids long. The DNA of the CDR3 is TGTGCCAGCAGTTACCCGTTGAGTGGCTACACCTTC. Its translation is CASSYPLSGYTF.

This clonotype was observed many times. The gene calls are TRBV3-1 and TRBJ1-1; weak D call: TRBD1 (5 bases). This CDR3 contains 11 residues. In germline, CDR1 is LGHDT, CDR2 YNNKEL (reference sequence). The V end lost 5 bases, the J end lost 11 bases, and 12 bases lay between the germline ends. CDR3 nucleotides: TGTGCCAGCAGCGCCCTGGGGGTCGCTTTCTTT. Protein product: CASSALGVAFF.

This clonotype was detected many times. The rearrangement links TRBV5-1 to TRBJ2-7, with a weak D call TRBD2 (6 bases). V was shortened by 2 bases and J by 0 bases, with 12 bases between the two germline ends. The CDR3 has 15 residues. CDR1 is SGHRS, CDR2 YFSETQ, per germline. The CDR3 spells CASSFWDLSSYEQYF. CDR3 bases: TGCGCCAGCAGCTTCTGGGACTTGAGCTCCTACGAGCAGTACTTC.

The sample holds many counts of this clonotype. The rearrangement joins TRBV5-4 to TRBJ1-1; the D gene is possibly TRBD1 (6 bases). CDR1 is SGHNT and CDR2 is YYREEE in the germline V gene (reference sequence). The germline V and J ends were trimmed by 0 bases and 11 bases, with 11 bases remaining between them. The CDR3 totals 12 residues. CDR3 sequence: CASSLDGQSAFF. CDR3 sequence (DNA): TGTGCCAGCAGCTTGGACGGACAGTCGGCTTTCTTT.

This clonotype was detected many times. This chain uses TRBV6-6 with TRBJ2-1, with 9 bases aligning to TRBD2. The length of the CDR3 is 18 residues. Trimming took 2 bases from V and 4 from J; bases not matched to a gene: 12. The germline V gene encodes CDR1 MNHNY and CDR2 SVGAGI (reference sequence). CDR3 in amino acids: CASSYTFAGGAVYNEQFF. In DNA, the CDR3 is TGTGCCAGCAGTTACACTTTTGCGGGAGGGGCTGTTTACAATGAGCAGTTCTTC.

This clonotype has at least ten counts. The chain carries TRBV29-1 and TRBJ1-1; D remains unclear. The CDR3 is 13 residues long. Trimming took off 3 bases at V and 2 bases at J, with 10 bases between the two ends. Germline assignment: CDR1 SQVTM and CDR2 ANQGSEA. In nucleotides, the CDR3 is TGCAGCGTTGACAGTACAGATAACACTGAAGCTTTCTTT. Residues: CSVDSTDNTEAFF.

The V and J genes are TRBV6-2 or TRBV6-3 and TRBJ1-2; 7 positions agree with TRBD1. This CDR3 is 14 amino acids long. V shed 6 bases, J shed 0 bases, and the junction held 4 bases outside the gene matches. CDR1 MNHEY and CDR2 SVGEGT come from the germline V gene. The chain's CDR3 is CASSQGGANYGYTF. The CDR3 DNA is TGTGCCAGCAGCCAGGGGGGAGCTAACTATGGCTACACCTTC.

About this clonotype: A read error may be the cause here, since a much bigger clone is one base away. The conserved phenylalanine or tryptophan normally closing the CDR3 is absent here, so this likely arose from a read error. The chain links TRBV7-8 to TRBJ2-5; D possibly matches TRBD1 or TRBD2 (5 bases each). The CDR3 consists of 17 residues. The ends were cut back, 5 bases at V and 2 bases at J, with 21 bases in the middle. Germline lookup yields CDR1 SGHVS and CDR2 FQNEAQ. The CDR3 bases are TGTGCCAGCAGCCAGATGACTAAACGACAGACTCAAGAGACCCAGTACCTC. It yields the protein CASSQMTKRQTQETQYL.

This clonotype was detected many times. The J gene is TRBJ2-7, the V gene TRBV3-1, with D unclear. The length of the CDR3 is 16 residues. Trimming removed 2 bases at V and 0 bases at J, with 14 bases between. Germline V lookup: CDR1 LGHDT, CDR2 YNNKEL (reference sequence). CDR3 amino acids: CASSQQWQASSYEQYF. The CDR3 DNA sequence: TGTGCCAGCAGCCAACAGTGGCAGGCAAGCTCCTACGAGCAGTACTTC.